This T cell receptor (beta chain) was retrieved from a study of T cell responses to AZD1222 COVID-19 vaccine. Study-wide results and limits: Just six or seven AZD1222 recipients tested seropositive at baseline. Scientists sampled the repertoires only once the peak T cell response had passed.

Pooled in the analysis were second doses at about 4 or about 12 weeks. Produced via immunoSEQ multiplex PCR; TCRdb's table is partial and in-frame only. The repertoire has under 110,000 clones, 87% of them found once; the top ten carry about a tenth. Remarks on this clone: The antigen is not known.

The starting material was peripheral blood, obtained 28 days after the second AZD1222 dose. The TCR was taken from an adult who received the AZD1222 COVID-19 vaccine.

The CDR3 DNA sequence: TGTGCCAGCAGTTTCGGGACAGGGGTGACGACTGAAGCTTTCTTT. It translates to CASSFGTGVTTEAFF. This chain uses TRBV6-5 with TRBJ1-1, with 10 bases lining up with TRBD1. Germline lookup yields CDR1 MNHEY and CDR2 SVGAGI. This CDR3 is 15 amino acids long. Trimming removed 4 bases from V and 5 bases from J; junction bases left unmatched: 7.